This TCR beta chain came from a study of blood T cell repertoires in COVID-19. Study background: The United States, Italy and Spain provided the acute and convalescent COVID-19 samples. PBMCs, B-cell-depleted T cells, or T cells provided the cDNA or gDNA that made up the material.

Original processing methods: Reference gene primer amplification gave estimated nucleated cell counts. Profiled with immunoSEQ multiplex PCR; TCRdb holds only in-frame clones, not every one. V and J calls and clone size are those listed in that table; D and trimming were worked out from the DNA. The sample contains roughly 360,000 clones, 80% to 85% of which appear only once. Cohort 3 donors counted as recovered after two negative PCRs, clearance, or resolved symptoms. Germline lookup yields CDR1 MNHEY and CDR2 SMNVEV (reference sequence). This CDR3 comprises 14 residues. The V end lost 5 bases, the J end lost 5 bases, and 13 bases lay between the germline ends.

Sequencing was performed on PBMCs or T cells enriched from blood (not recorded which). V is TRBV27 and J is TRBJ1-5; no definite D call. The clonotype originates from a woman between 50 and 59 years old who had recovered from COVID-19. This chain's CDR3 is CASSPRIGDQPQHF. The CDR3 DNA reads TGTGCCAGCAGTCCGCGAATCGGGGATCAGCCCCAGCATTTT.